This section outlines one TCR beta chain sequence together with its context. The antigen is not known. This record comes from a study of CD8+ T cells in alopecia areata. Study-level information: It was 6 to 18 months of tofacitinib, and then there were 6 months off drug. Notes on the study in general: It was lesional scalp, especially alopecia totalis/universalis, that showed higher clonality than normal scalp.

The authors extracted RNA and reverse transcribed it into cDNA as the sequencing template. Here immunoSEQ multiplex PCR was the method, and the copy in TCRdb shows in-frame clones only, minus some. This table holds 150,000 or so clones, over 70% found once. Sampling of alopecia areata patients yielded lesional scalp punch biopsies as well as peripheral blood. The source of this sequence is a human donor with alopecia areata. This specimen was CD8+ T cells sorted from blood, taken at week 0.

CDR3 bases: TGTGCCAGCAGCTTGCAGGGAGAGGATGGCTACACCTTC. It codes for CASSLQGEDGYTF. The chain joins TRBV5-4 to TRBJ1-2; weak D call: TRBD1 (5 bases). Germline V gene sequence: CDR1 SGHNT, CDR2 YYREEE (reference sequence). The ends were cut back, 1 base at V and 6 bases at J, with 10 bases in the middle. This CDR3 spans 13 amino acids.